This paragraph reports one T cell receptor beta chain. A much larger clone differs by one base, so this may be a read error. The germline gives CDR1 KGHSH, CDR2 LQKENI. The CDR3 runs to 14 residues. The data are from a study of blood T cells in healthy people across ages. It was with a sample-barcoded 5' primer and a J-beta primer mix that a second PCR of roughly 7 to 12 cycles was run. Every cDNA was tagged by a template-switch adaptor with 12 random nucleotides. Paired-end reads containing CDR3 totaled no fewer than 2.5 million for each sample. MiXCR was run by TCRdb on the 5' RACE reads, yielding one entry per CDR3 protein. The sample has roughly 560,000 distinct CDR3 sequences; less than 25% are singletons. These data were likewise used in another study, on T cells of mothers and their children. From that report: Each donor was one of three healthy Caucasian mothers or one of their six children.

This receptor was obtained from a boy younger than 18 in good health. Specimen: blood. J is TRBJ2-7 and V is TRBV18, with 8 bases aligning to TRBD1. CDR3 in amino acids: CASSPDRVSYGQYF. The CDR3 nucleotides read TGTGCCAGCTCCCCGGACAGGGTCTCCTACGGGCAGTACTTC.